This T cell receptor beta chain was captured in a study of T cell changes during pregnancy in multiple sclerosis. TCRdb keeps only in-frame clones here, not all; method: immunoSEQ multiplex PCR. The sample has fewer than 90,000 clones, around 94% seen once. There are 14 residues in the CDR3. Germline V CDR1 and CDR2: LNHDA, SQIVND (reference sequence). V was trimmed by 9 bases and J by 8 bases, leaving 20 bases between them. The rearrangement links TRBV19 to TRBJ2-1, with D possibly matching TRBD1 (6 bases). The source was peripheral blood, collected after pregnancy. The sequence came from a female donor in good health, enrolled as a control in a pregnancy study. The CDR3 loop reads CASQQSTDSHEQFF. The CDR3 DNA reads TGTGCCAGCCAGCAGTCTACGGACAGCCATGAGCAGTTCTTC.